Sequencing of this T cell receptor beta chain was carried out in a study of blood T cell repertoires in COVID-19. V gave up 8 bases and J gave up 2 bases; unmatched junction bases: 4. The CDR3 loop spans 14 amino acids. The germline gives CDR1 LNHDA, CDR2 SQIVND (reference sequence). Data came from immunoSEQ multiplex PCR; TCRdb stores just in-frame clones and leaves some out. The data contain more than 55,000 clones, roughly 80% of them singletons. The sequenced material came from peripheral blood. The sequence derives from an elderly woman with acute or convalescent COVID-19. The chain couples TRBV19 to TRBJ2-1, with 9 bases matching TRBD1. CDR3 region: CASRRDRAYNEQFF. CDR3 sequence (DNA): TGTGCCAGTCGCCGGGACAGGGCCTACAATGAGCAGTTCTTC.